Following are 25 T cell receptor beta chains from one sample sequenced in a study of CD4 T cell repertoires in COVID-19. Sequencing was done directly on freshly isolated, uncultured memory T cells. Sequencing was performed with immunoSEQ multiplex PCR; in TCRdb, only in-frame clones are kept and a portion is missing. The sample lists more than 20,000 clones, over 85% occurring once. The specimen was circulating follicular helper CD4+ T cells (cTfh) from blood, collected before the COVID-19 pandemic. These receptors all come from a human donor who had COVID-19.

This clone was seen just once. This chain links TRBV7-7 with TRBJ2-1; a possible D gene is TRBD2 (6 bases). The CDR3 extends over 14 amino acids. Germline V CDR1 and CDR2: SSHAT, FNYEAQ (reference sequence). Trimming took 1 base from V and 9 from J, leaving 13 bases between them. DNA for the CDR3: TGTGCCAGCAGCTTAGATGGAGGGATGGGTGAGCAGTTCTTC. Its protein product is CASSLDGGMGEQFF.

The chain is built from TRBV6-5 and TRBJ2-7, with D possibly matching TRBD2 (6 bases). The germline V gene encodes CDR1 MNHEY and CDR2 SVGAGI. V lost 6 bases and J lost 2, with 17 bases in between. This CDR3 is built from 15 residues. CDR3 loop: CASRSRREVPYEQYF. The DNA of the CDR3 is TGTGCCAGCAGGTCCCGCAGGGAGGTCCCCTACGAGCAGTACTTC.

This chain joins TRBV7-3 and TRBJ2-5, with 8 bases that match TRBD2. V was clipped by 5 bases and J by 2 bases; unmatched bases: 7. This CDR3 comprises 15 residues. Germline V gives CDR1 SGHTA, CDR2 FQGTGA. CDR3 sequence: CASSPGGGLQETQYF. The CDR3 bases are TGTGCCAGCAGCCCCGGCGGGGGGTTACAAGAGACCCAGTACTTC.

The chain carries TRBV20-1 and TRBJ2-5; D not certain. Trimming left V 2 bases short and J 4 bases short, with 2 bases between. CDR3 size: 10 residues. CDR1 and CDR2 from the germline V gene are DFQATT and SNEGSKA (reference sequence). The CDR3, as DNA: TGCAGTGCTAGACTAGAGACCCAGTACTTC. Protein: CSARLETQYF.

V usage is TRBV10-2 and J usage is TRBJ2-1; 7 positions match TRBD2. The CDR3 runs to 14 residues. CDR1 WSHSY and CDR2 SAAADI come from the germline V gene. The V and J ends lost 6 bases and 6 bases, in that order; junction bases with no gene match: 8. The CDR3 bases are TGCGCCAGCAGGGGATGGGAGGGACGCAATGAGCAGTTCTTC. Translation gives CASRGWEGRNEQFF.

The V and J genes are TRBV15 and TRBJ2-1; D remains unclear. Germline CDR1 is LNHNV and CDR2 is YYDKDF (reference sequence). This CDR3 spans 16 amino acids. Between the trimmed V and J ends, which lost 0 bases and 0 bases, there was a span of 9 bases. The CDR3 spells CATSRDRGSSYNEQFF. The DNA of the CDR3 is TGTGCCACCAGCAGAGATCGTGGCAGCTCCTACAATGAGCAGTTCTTC.

The J gene is TRBJ1-5, the V gene TRBV6-6, with D perhaps TRBD1 (6 bases). Germline V gives CDR1 MNHNY, CDR2 SVGAGI (reference sequence). Trimming shortened V by 5 bases and J by 6 bases, and 14 bases separated the two germline ends. CDR3 length equals 14 residues. The CDR3: CASSAGVQGQPQHF. Here the CDR3 DNA reads TGTGCCAGCAGTGCAGGGGTCCAGGGTCAGCCCCAGCATTTT.

This clone was recorded only once. The gene calls are TRBV25-1 and TRBJ1-3, with a tentative D call TRBD1 (5 bases). Germline V lookup: CDR1 MGHDK, CDR2 SYGVNS. This CDR3 is 18 amino acids long. V dropped 2 bases and J dropped 0 bases, with 17 bases sitting between them. The CDR3 region is CASSEHRGWGTSGNTIYF. The CDR3 DNA reads TGTGCCAGCAGTGAACACCGCGGTTGGGGCACCTCTGGAAACACCATATATTTT.

The CDR3 coding sequence is TGTGCCAGCAGTCTGGAGGGCCGAGCTTTCTTT. Translating it yields CASSLEGRAFF. The chain uses TRBV14 and TRBJ1-1, with D uncertain. The CDR3 spans 11 residues. V was pared by 6 bases and J by 10 bases, with 12 bases between. Germline lookup yields CDR1 SGHDN and CDR2 FVKESK. Full variable domain (outside the CDR3, taken from reference TRBV14 and TRBJ1-1): EAGVTQFPSHSVIEKGQTVTLRCDPISGHDNLYWYRRVMGKEIKFLLHFVKESKQDESGMPNNRFLAERTGGTYSTLKVQPAELEDSGVYFCASSLEGRAFFGQGTRLTVV.

The chain recombines TRBV6-6 with TRBJ1-5, with D possibly matching TRBD1 (5 bases). The CDR3 is 13 amino acids. Trimming removed 5 bases at V and 4 bases at J, with 9 bases between. Germline lookup yields CDR1 MNHNY and CDR2 SVGAGI (reference sequence). CDR3 protein: CASSQQENQPQHF. The CDR3 nucleotides are TGTGCCAGCAGTCAACAGGAAAATCAGCCCCAGCATTTT.

This sequence joins TRBV7-9 and TRBJ2-5; D ambiguous. Germline CDR1 is SEHNR and CDR2 is FQNEAQ (reference sequence). Trimming shortened V by 3 bases and J by 4 bases, and 9 bases separated the two germline ends. The CDR3 extends over 13 amino acids. DNA for the CDR3: TGTGCCAGCAGCTTGTCCCTTTCAGAGACCCAGTACTTC. Residues: CASSLSLSETQYF.

This clone was seen a single time. J is TRBJ1-1 and V is TRBV5-1; TRBD1 aligns across 8 bases. Germline V gene lookup returns CDR1 SGHRS and CDR2 YFSETQ. V dropped 5 bases and J dropped 1; count of bases not matched to a gene: 4. The CDR3 has 14 residues. This CDR3 reads CASRPGQENTEAFF. The CDR3 bases are TGCGCCAGCAGGCCGGGACAGGAGAACACTGAAGCTTTCTTT. Variable domain in full (rest from reference TRBV5-1 and TRBJ1-1): KAGVTQTPRYLIKTRGQQVTLSCSPISGHRSVSWYQQTPGQGLQFLFEYFSETQRNKGNFPGRFSGRQFSNSRSEMNVSTLELGDSALYLCASRPGQENTEAFFGQGTRLTVV.

The chain has TRBV28 and TRBJ1-5, with 7 bases aligning to TRBD1. The V gene's germline CDR1 is MDHEN and CDR2 SYDVKM. This CDR3 region has 15 residues. V shed 6 bases and J 5 bases; nucleotides not matched to a gene: 10. The CDR3 DNA reads as TGTGCCAGCAGGCCCGGGACAGAAGTTTATCAGCCCCAGCATTTT. It encodes CASRPGTEVYQPQHF.

The V and J genes are TRBV6-5 and TRBJ1-2; possible D gene TRBD1, 6 bases. Trimming cost V 4 bases and J 5 bases, with 20 bases left between them. CDR1 and CDR2 (germline): MNHEY, SVGAGI. The CDR3 contains 16 residues. CDR3 sequence (DNA): TGTGCCAGCAGTTCTGGGCTAGGACAGAGGTTTTATGGCTACACCTTC. Residues: CASSSGLGQRFYGYTF.

The chain uses TRBV6-1 and TRBJ2-5, with 8 positions matching TRBD1. The V segment lost 6 bases and the J segment 7 bases; nucleotides outside the gene matches: 7. There are 13 residues in the CDR3. The germline CDR1 and CDR2 sequences are MNHNS and SASEGT. Written as DNA, the CDR3 is TGTGCCAGCAGACTACAGGGGGTTGGGACCCAGTACTTC. Translating it yields CASRLQGVGTQYF.

The chain links TRBV11-2 to TRBJ2-7, with 11 nucleotides matching TRBD1. Trimming removed 6 bases from V and 4 bases from J; junction bases left unmatched: 2. Per the germline V gene, CDR1 is SGHAT and CDR2 is FQNNGV. The CDR3 totals 13 residues. This CDR3 is CASRGTGGYEQYF. The CDR3 DNA sequence: TGTGCCAGCAGGGGGACAGGGGGATACGAGCAGTACTTC. Together with reference TRBV11-2 and TRBJ2-7, the CDR3 gives the full variable domain: EAGVAQSPRYKIIEKRQSVAFWCNPISGHATLYWYQQILGQGPKLLIQFQNNGVVDDSQLPKDRFSAERLKGVDSTLKIQPAKLEDSAVYLCASRGTGGYEQYFGPGTRLTVT.

The chain combines TRBV11-2 with TRBJ2-7, with 8 bases matching TRBD1. Germline lookup yields CDR1 SGHAT and CDR2 FQNNGV. The length of the CDR3 is 14 residues. Unmatched junction bases numbered 6, after V lost 8 bases and J lost 0 bases. The CDR3 loop is CASSRTGSSYEQYF. In DNA, the CDR3 is TGTGCCAGCTCCAGGACAGGGAGCTCCTACGAGCAGTACTTC.

CDR3 region: CASSAKGNGNSPLHF. The CDR3, as DNA: TGTGCCAGCAGCGCCAAGGGGAATGGTAATTCACCCCTCCACTTT. This sequence joins TRBV9 and TRBJ1-6; possible D gene TRBD1, 5 bases. V was pared by 3 bases and J by 6 bases, with 13 bases between. Germline assignment: CDR1 SGDLS and CDR2 YYNGEE. The CDR3 runs to 15 residues.

The sample holds a few counts of this clone. J is TRBJ2-7 and V is TRBV2, with TRBD2 matching over 7 bases. J gave up 7 bases and V 4 bases, and 4 bases lay outside the gene matches. The CDR3 is 12 amino acids. Germline CDR1 SNHLY, CDR2 FYNNEI. Written as DNA, the CDR3 is TGTGCCAGCAGTGTGACTAGCTCTGAGCAGTACTTC. Translating gives CASSVTSSEQYF.

This chain uses TRBV28 with TRBJ2-1, with 9 bases fitting TRBD1. With 4 bases clipped from V and 15 bases from J, the junction kept 4 bases outside the gene matches. The V gene's germline CDR1 is MDHEN and CDR2 SYDVKM. The CDR3 covers 11 residues. The CDR3 nucleotides are TGTGCCAGCAGTTACAGGGGGCTCGGGTTCTTC. Translating gives CASSYRGLGFF.

In its sample, this clone was seen once. In nucleotides, the CDR3 is TGTGCCAGCAGCCAAGGGGCCTCTAGCGGGCATTTTTACAATGAGCAGTTCTTC. Translating it yields CASSQGASSGHFYNEQFF. This rearrangement joins TRBV4-2 to TRBJ2-1, with 8 bases that match TRBD2. The trim removed 1 base at V and 4 bases at J, leaving 12 bases unmatched. The germline gives CDR1 LGHNA, CDR2 YNFKEQ. This CDR3 comprises 18 residues.

This sequence joins TRBV11-2 and TRBJ2-1; 12 bases align to TRBD2. CDR1 is SGHAT and CDR2 is FQNNGV in the germline V gene. The J segment lost 8 bases and the V segment lost 3 bases, leaving 5 bases of the junction unmatched. CDR3 length equals 15 residues. The CDR3 nucleotides are TGTGCCAGCAGCTTGACTAGCGGGAGTAGGTATGAGCAGTTCTTC. Amino acids: CASSLTSGSRYEQFF.

In its sample, this clone was seen once. The chain uses TRBV11-2 and TRBJ1-3; possible D gene TRBD1, 5 bases. The CDR3 has 17 amino acids. Germline V gene lookup returns CDR1 SGHAT and CDR2 FQNNGV. V lost 0 bases and J lost 0, with 12 bases in between. CDR3 nucleotide sequence: TGTGCCAGCAGCTTAGATAGCGGACACCTCTCTGGAAACACCATATATTTT. This codes for CASSLDSGHLSGNTIYF. The full variable domain, in which reference TRBV11-2 and TRBJ1-3 provide the parts outside the CDR3, is EAGVAQSPRYKIIEKRQSVAFWCNPISGHATLYWYQQILGQGPKLLIQFQNNGVVDDSQLPKDRFSAERLKGVDSTLKIQPAKLEDSAVYLCASSLDSGHLSGNTIYFGEGSWLTVV.

This clone was detected once. The chain couples TRBV2 to TRBJ2-5; 7 nucleotides agree with TRBD2. Germline V gene lookup returns CDR1 SNHLY and CDR2 FYNNEI. Unmatched junction bases numbered 5, after V lost 5 bases and J lost 2 bases. There are 14 residues in the CDR3. This CDR3 reads CASSTNGGQETQYF. The CDR3 region has the DNA TGTGCCAGCAGTACCAACGGGGGGCAAGAGACCCAGTACTTC.

V and J are TRBV18 and TRBJ1-1; maybe TRBD1 (6 bases). This CDR3 has 15 residues. The V end was cut by 1 base, the J end by 4 bases, with 13 bases between. Germline V gene lookup returns CDR1 KGHSH and CDR2 LQKENI. In DNA form, the CDR3 reads TGTGCCAGCTCACCACGTGAGGGCAGGGGCACTGAAGCTTTCTTT. Amino acids: CASSPREGRGTEAFF.